The entry below describes one TCR beta chain. In germline, CDR1 is LGHNA, CDR2 YNFKEQ. V gave up 4 bases and J gave up 0 bases, with 16 bases separating them. The CDR3 consists of 17 residues. Data came from immunoSEQ multiplex PCR; TCRdb stores just in-frame clones and leaves some out. In the table there are around 59,000 clones, 90% to 95% of which are singletons. These data are taken from a study of T cell changes during pregnancy in multiple sclerosis. The sequence came from a female donor with multiple sclerosis, enrolled in a pregnancy study. This specimen consisted of CD8+ T cells from peripheral blood mononuclear cells, obtained in the second trimester of pregnancy. This rearrangement joins TRBV4-2 to TRBJ1-3, with D perhaps TRBD1 (5 bases). The CDR3: CASSPEPTGNSGNTIYF. Here the CDR3 DNA reads TGTGCCAGCAGCCCAGAGCCAACAGGAAACTCTGGAAACACCATATATTTT.